A selection of T cell receptor beta chains follows, all from one sample in a study of Graves' ophthalmopathy and Graves' hyperthyroidism. TCRdb reanalysed the multiplex PCR reads using MiXCR and keeps one entry per CDR3 protein. The data hold 650,000 to 900,000 distinct CDR3 sequences, with 40% observed a single time. The sequenced sample was peripheral blood. These receptors were taken from an adult man with Graves' ophthalmopathy. Each CDR3 is given with its conserved first and last residue. Fields, in order: CDR3 DNA, CDR3 protein, J gene, V gene, D gene, clone size. A D gene is named only where the DNA matches it firmly. The size field is filled for only some rows; it gives once, few, many or a size class.

DNA: TGTGCCAGCAGCCCCGACAGGGGTGGGGAGCAGTACTTC
CDR3: CASSPDRGGEQYF
J: TRBJ2-7
V: TRBV7-8
D: TRBD1
size: many

DNA: TGTGCCAGCAGCCAAGCAACCGGGTCCCCCTACGAGCAGTACTTC
CDR3: CASSQATGSPYEQYF
J: TRBJ2-7
V: TRBV14
D: -
size: -

DNA: TGCAGTGCTAGAGATGCTGGGACCCATCTTCGGGAGACCCAGTACTTC
CDR3: CSARDAGTHLRETQYF
J: TRBJ2-5
V: TRBV20-1
D: -
size: -

DNA: TGTGCCAGCAGCCAAGCCGAAGGGACAGTTGCTAACTATGGCTACACCTTC
CDR3: CASSQAEGTVANYGYTF
J: TRBJ1-2
V: TRBV15
D: TRBD1
size: -

DNA: TGTGCCAGCCACGGCGGGAGGCAGCAGACCCAGTACTTC
CDR3: CASHGGRQQTQYF
J: TRBJ2-5
V: TRBV7-9
D: TRBD2
size: many

DNA: TGTGCCAGCTCACCCGACCTGGTCGAGCAGTACTTC
CDR3: CASSPDLVEQYF
J: TRBJ2-7
V: TRBV9
D: -
size: -

DNA: TGTGCCAGCAGTGAATATAAACTAGCGGTGGCCAATGAGCAGTTCTTC
CDR3: CASSEYKLAVANEQFF
J: TRBJ2-1
V: TRBV25-1
D: TRBD2
size: -

DNA: TGTGCCAGCAGCCAAGCCGGGACAACGGGCTCTGGGGCCAACGTCCTGACTTTC
CDR3: CASSQAGTTGSGANVLTF
J: TRBJ2-6
V: TRBV7-2
D: -
size: -

DNA: TGTGCCAGCAGTTACGACAGGGAACAGACCCAGTACTTC
CDR3: CASSYDREQTQYF
J: TRBJ2-5
V: TRBV2
D: TRBD1
size: -

DNA: TGTGCCAGCAGGGCACCGGGACAGCCCTATGGCTACACCTTC
CDR3: CASRAPGQPYGYTF
J: TRBJ1-2
V: TRBV11-2
D: TRBD1
size: -

DNA: TGTGCCAGCTCACCACCGGGACAGGGTGTCGGGGACACTGAAGCTTTCTTT
CDR3: CASSPPGQGVGDTEAFF
J: TRBJ1-1
V: TRBV25-1
D: TRBD1
size: once

DNA: TGCGCCAGCAGTCCCCGCACGAAGAACACTGAAGCTTTCTTT
CDR3: CASSPRTKNTEAFF
J: TRBJ1-1
V: TRBV2
D: -
size: few

DNA: TGTGCCAGCAGGCGGACAGGAAGTAGCAATCAGCCCCAGCATTTT
CDR3: CASRRTGSSNQPQHF
J: TRBJ1-5
V: TRBV12-3/TRBV12-4
D: TRBD1
size: -

DNA: TGTGCCAGCAGTCGATTAACAGCAACAAACACTGAAGCTTTCTTT
CDR3: CASSRLTATNTEAFF
J: TRBJ1-1
V: TRBV6-9
D: -
size: -

DNA: TGTGCCAGCAGCGTGGGGAGACTAAATCAGCCCCAGCATTTT
CDR3: CASSVGRLNQPQHF
J: TRBJ1-5
V: TRBV2
D: -
size: few

DNA: TGTGCCAGCAGTTACTTGGGACAGGGGGAGGTTCCGAACACTGAAGCTTTCTTT
CDR3: CASSYLGQGEVPNTEAFF
J: TRBJ1-1
V: TRBV6-6
D: TRBD1
size: -

DNA: TGTGCCAGTAGTATAGGATGGCGAAACACTGAAGCTTTCTTT
CDR3: CASSIGWRNTEAFF
J: TRBJ1-1
V: TRBV19
D: -
size: -

DNA: TGTGCCAGTAGTACGGACCCAGCTAGCACAGATACGCAGTATTTT
CDR3: CASSTDPASTDTQYF
J: TRBJ2-3
V: TRBV19
D: -
size: few